The rows below give T cell receptor beta chains drawn from one sample of a study of patients and donors after allogeneic stem cell transplantation. Each CDR3 protein is one row after TCRdb ran MiXCR on the RT-PCR reads. The sample yields hundreds of thousands of distinct CDR3 sequences, approximately 16% seen once. Sequenced sample: blood, either unsorted or a sorted T cell fraction (not recorded which). Every receptor here comes from a human donor who was either an allogeneic HSCT recipient or a stem cell or donor lymphocyte infusion donor (not recorded which). It is not recorded whose cells these are; they may come from a transplant donor. CDR3s include the opening cysteine and the closing phenylalanine or tryptophan. The D gene is left open where the match is weak. Clone size is shown for a subset of rows, as once, few, many or a class of expanded clone.

v_call	j_call	clone_size	d_call	cdr3_nt	cdr3_aa
TRBV3-1	TRBJ1-1	-	-	TGTGCCAGCAGCCAAGTAAAAGTGCCTGAAGCTTTCTTT	CASSQVKVPEAFF
TRBV3-1	TRBJ2-5	-	TRBD1	TGTGCCAGCAGCCCCAGACAGGGGCTTGGTGAGACCCAGTACTTC	CASSPRQGLGETQYF
TRBV9	TRBJ2-7	few	-	TGTGCCAGCAGCCCGAACGGGGGTGCCTACGAGCAGTACTTC	CASSPNGGAYEQYF
TRBV4-2	TRBJ1-1	-	-	TGTGCCAGCAGCCAAGACGCAGGGGAGACTGAAGCTTTCTTT	CASSQDAGETEAFF
TRBV11-2	TRBJ2-1	-	-	TGTGCCAGCAGCTGGGGGGGGCTGCCCGGGAGAGGCAGCGGCAATGAGCAGTTCTTC	CASSWGGLPGRGSGNEQFF
TRBV2	TRBJ2-7	few	-	TGTGCCCGACGGACCTATTTGGGCTCTTCCGAGCAGTACTTC	CARRTYLGSSEQYF
TRBV28	TRBJ2-3	-	TRBD2	TGTGCCAGCAGTTTATCGATAGCGGGGCCTCAAGATACGCAGTATTTT	CASSLSIAGPQDTQYF
TRBV29-1	TRBJ2-5	-	-	TGCAGCGTTGATTGGTCCCAAGAGACCCAGTACTTC	CSVDWSQETQYF
TRBV5-1	TRBJ2-7	-	TRBD2	TGCGCCAGCAAACTAGCGTCTACCTACGAGCAGTACTTC	CASKLASTYEQYF
TRBV4-2	TRBJ2-3	-	TRBD2	TGTGCCAGCAGCCAGCCACTAGCGGGGGGGCTTGGTACGCAGTATTTT	CASSQPLAGGLGTQYF
TRBV9	TRBJ2-7	few	-	TGTGCCAGCAGCGTCCGGGACAACTCCTACGAGCAGTACTTC	CASSVRDNSYEQYF
TRBV20-1	TRBJ2-5	-	-	TGCAGTGCGCAGAAGGCGGACACGACCCAAGAGACCCAGTACTTC	CSAQKADTTQETQYF